This T cell receptor beta chain was obtained from a study of vaccination and CD4 T cells after COVID-19. Documented treatment: approximately nine-day PBMC culture with coronavirus spike peptide pools or control peptides (ViraFEST assay). Harvesting of the unexposed donor's CD4+ T cells predated the COVID-19 pandemic (2011-2018). Sequencing of DNA taken from cultured CD4+ T cells relied on the Oncomine TCR Beta short-read assay. TCRdb reprocessed the PCR reads with MiXCR, giving one entry per CDR3 protein. This table has approximately 7,000 distinct CDR3 sequences, around half appearing once. V gave up 7 bases and J gave up 1 base; unmatched junction bases: 7. This CDR3 comprises 14 residues. The germline V gene encodes CDR1 ENHRY and CDR2 SYGVKD. Note on this clonotype: Its matching antigen is unknown.

V usage is TRBV10-3 and J usage is TRBJ2-7, with 7 bases matching TRBD1. Material: CD4+ T cells from blood, cultured in vitro. This TCR was sampled from a human donor in good health. The CDR3 reads CAIKRDRLSYEQYF. The CDR3 region has the DNA TGTGCCATCAAACGGGACAGACTATCCTACGAGCAGTACTTC.